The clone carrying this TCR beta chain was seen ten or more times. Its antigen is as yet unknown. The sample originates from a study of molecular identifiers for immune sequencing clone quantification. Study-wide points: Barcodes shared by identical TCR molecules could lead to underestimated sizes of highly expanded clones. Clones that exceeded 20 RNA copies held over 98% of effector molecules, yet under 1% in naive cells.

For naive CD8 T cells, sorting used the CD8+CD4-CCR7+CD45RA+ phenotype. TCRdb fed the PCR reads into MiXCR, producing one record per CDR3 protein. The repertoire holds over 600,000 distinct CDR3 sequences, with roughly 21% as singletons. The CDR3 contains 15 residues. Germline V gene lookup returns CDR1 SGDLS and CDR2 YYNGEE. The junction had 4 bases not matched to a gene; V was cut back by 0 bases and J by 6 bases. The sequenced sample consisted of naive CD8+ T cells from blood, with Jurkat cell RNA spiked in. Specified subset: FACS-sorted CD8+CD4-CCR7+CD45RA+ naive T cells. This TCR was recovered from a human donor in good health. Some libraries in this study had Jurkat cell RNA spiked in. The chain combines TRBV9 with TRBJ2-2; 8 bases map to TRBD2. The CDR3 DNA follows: TGTGCCAGCAGCGTAGAAGGGACTAGTCCCGGGGAGCTGTTTTTT. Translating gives CASSVEGTSPGELFF.